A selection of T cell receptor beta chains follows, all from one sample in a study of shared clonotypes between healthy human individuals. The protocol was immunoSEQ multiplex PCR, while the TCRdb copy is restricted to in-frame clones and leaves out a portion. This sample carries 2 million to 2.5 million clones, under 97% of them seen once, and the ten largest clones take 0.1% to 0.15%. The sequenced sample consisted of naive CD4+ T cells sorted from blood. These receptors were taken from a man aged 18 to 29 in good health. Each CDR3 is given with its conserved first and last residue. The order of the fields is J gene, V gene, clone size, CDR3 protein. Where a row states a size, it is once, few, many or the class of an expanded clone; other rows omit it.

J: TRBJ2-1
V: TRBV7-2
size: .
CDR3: CASSPQSTVREQFF

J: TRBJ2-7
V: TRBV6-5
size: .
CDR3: CASRGLAAGEQYF

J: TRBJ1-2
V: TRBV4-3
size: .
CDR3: CASSQGVLGDYGYTF

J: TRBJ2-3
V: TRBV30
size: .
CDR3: CAWSVGGRTSDTQYF

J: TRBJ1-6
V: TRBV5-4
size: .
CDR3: CASSGKAGGSSYNSPLHF

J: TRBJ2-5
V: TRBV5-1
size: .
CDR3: CASSLEGTSGGAVKETQYF

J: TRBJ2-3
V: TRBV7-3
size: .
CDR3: CASSLAGTSGGVAQYF

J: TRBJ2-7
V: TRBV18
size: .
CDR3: CASAQGRGSYEQYF

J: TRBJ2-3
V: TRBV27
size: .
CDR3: CASGYRSTDTQYF

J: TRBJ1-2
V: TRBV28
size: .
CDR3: CASSYRVFGYTF

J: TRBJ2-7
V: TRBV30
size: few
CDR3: CAWSNPPGTSGPPYYEQYF

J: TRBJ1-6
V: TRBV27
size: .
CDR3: CASTAGFGNSPLHF

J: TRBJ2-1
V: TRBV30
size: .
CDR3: CAWTKRRSSYNEQFF

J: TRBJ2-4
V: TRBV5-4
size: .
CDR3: CASSQVEWGNIQYF

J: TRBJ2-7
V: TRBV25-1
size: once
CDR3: CASGQLYEQYF

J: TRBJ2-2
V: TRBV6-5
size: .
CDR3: CATHRGDTGELFF

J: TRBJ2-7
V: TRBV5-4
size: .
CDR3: CASSQGAGASYEQYF

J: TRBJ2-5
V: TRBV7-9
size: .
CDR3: CASGEGLTSGSSGETQYF

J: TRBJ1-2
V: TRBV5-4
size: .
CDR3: CASSLADRGYGYTF

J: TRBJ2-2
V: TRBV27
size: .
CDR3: CASSLKVRTGGRVNTGELFF

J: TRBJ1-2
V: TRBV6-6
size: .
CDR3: CASSSEGARDYGYTF

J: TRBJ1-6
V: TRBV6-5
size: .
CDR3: CASSSNRDLRSSPLHF

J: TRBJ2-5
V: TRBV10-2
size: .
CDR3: CASMDRPWETQYF

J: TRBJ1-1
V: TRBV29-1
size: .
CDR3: CSVRDGDTEAFF

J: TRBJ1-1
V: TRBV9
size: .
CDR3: CASSVSGGRAAFF

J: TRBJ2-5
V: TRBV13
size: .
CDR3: CASSMGGVETQYF

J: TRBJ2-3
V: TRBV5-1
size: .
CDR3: CASSSDRVYTQYF

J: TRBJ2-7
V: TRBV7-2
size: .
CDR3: CASSLVWQPGYEQYF

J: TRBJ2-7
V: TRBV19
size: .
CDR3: CASSILASGSYEQYF

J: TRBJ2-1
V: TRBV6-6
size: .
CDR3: CASSAPTSGNEQFF

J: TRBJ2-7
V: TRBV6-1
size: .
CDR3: CAVREPGSEQYF

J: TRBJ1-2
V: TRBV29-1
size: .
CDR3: CSVERGQNYGYTF

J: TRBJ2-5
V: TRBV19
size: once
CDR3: CASSTQPGYQETQYF

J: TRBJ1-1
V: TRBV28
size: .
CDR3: CASSWASAGTEAFF

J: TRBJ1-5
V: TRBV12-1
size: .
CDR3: CASSIPGQQKSQPQHF

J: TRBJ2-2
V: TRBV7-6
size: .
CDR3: CASSPRQGYNTGELFF

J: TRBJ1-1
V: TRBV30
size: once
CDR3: CAWSKTVNTEAFF

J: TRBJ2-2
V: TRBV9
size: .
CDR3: CASSVAEGSGELFF

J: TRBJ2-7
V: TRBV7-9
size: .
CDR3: CASSRQMAMSYEQYF

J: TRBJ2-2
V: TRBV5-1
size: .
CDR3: CASRPLEPTGELFF

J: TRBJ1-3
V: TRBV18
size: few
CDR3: CASSPSWTGNTIYF

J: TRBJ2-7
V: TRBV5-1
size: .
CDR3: CASSSLQGDPYEQYF

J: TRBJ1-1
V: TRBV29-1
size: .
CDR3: CSVDRTPNTEAFF

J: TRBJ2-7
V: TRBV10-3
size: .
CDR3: CAISREVYEQYF

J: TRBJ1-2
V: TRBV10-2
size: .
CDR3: CASSESGNYGYTF

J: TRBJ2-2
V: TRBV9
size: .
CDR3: CASSVTSGGLNTGELFF

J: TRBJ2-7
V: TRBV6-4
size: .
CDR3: CASSRGTSGRGSYEQYF

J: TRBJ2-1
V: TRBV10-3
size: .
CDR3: CAISEGSYNEQFF

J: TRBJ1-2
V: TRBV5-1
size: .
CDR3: CASSLMGAEAYGYTF

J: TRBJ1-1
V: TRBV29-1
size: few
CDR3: CSVEAGDTEAFF

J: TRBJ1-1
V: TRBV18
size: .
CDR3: CASSPLPGGGTEAFF